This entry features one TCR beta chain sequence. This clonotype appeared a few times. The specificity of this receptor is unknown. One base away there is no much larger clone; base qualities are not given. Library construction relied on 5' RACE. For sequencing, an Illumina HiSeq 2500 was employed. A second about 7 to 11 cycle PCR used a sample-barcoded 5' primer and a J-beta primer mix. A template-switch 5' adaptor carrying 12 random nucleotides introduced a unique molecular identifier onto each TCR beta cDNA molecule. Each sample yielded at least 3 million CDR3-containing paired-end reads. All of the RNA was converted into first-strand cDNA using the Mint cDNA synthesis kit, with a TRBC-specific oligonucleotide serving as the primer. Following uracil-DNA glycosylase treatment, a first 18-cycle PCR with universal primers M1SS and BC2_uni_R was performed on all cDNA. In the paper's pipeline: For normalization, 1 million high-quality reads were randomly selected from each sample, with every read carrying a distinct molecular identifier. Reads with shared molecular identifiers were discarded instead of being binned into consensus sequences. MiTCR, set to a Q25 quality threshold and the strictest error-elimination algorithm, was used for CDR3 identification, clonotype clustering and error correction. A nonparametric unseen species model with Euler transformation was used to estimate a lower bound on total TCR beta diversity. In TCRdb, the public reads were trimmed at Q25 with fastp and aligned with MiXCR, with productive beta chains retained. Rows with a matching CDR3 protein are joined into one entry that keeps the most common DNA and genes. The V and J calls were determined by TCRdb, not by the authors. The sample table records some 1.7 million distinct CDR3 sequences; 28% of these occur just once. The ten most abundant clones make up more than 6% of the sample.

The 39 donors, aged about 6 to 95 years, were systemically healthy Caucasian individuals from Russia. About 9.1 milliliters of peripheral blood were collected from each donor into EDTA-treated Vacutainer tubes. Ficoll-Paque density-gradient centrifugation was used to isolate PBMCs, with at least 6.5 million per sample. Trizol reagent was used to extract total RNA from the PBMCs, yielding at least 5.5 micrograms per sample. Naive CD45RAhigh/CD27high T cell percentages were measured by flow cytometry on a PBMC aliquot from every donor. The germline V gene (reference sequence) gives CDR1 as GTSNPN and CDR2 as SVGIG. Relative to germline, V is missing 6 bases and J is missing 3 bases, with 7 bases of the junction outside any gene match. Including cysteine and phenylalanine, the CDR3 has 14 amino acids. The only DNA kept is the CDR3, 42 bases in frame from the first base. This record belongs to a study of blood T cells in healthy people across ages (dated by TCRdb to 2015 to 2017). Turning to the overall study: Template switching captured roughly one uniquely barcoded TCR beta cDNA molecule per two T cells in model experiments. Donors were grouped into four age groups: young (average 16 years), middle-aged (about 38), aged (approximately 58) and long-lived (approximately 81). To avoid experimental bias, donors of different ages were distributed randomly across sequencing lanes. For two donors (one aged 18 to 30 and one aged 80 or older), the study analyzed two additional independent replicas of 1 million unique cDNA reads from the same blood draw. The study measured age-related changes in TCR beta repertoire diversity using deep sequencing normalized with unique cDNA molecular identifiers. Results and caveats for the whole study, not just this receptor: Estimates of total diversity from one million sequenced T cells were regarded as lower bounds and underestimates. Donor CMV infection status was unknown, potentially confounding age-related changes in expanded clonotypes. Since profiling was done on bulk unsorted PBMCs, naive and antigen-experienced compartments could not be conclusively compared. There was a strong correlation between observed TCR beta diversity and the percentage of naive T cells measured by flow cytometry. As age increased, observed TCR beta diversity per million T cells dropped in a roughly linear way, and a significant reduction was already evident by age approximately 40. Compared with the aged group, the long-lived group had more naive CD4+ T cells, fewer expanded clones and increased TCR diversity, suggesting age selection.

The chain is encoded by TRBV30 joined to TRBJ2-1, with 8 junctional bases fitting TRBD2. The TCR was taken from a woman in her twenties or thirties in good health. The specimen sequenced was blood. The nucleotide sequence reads TGTGCCTGCTCACTAGCGGAAAACTACAATGAGCAGTTCTTC. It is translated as CACSLAENYNEQFF.